The rows below give T cell receptor beta chains drawn from one sample of a study of regulatory T cells in long-lasting Graves disease. Via MiXCR, TCRdb re-called the multiplex PCR reads, giving one row per CDR3 protein. The repertoire holds hundreds of thousands of distinct CDR3 sequences, with 15% to 20% as singletons. In addition, the sample was reused for a study of T cells in Graves' hyperthyroidism and ophthalmopathy.

Sequencing was performed on peripheral blood mononuclear cells (PBMCs), taken at new diagnosis, from a patient treated with antithyroid drugs. These receptors all stem from a woman in her twenties or thirties with Graves disease. Both conserved end residues are part of each CDR3. A D gene is named only where the DNA matches it firmly. The listing skips clone size in some rows; elsewhere it reads once, few, many or a size class.

>many|TRBJ2-7|TRBV28|TRBD1
CASSTTGGVYEQYF
TGTGCCAGCAGTACCACAGGGGGAGTATACGAGCAGTACTTC
>-|TRBJ2-7|TRBV20-1|TRBD2
CSAIGTSGSYEQYF
TGCAGTGCCATAGGGACTAGCGGGAGTTACGAGCAGTACTTC
>few|TRBJ2-3|TRBV6-2/TRBV6-3|TRBD1
CASSGDRVTDTQYF
TGTGCCAGCAGTGGCGACAGGGTTACAGATACGCAGTATTTT
>-|TRBJ1-2|TRBV5-4|-
CASPTRGASGSYGYTF
TGTGCCAGCCCCACGAGGGGGGCCAGCGGATCCTATGGCTACACCTTC
>-|TRBJ1-3|TRBV3-1|-
CASSQGRAAGNTIYF
TGTGCCAGCAGCCAAGGCAGGGCGGCTGGAAACACCATATATTTT
>-|TRBJ1-4|TRBV30|TRBD1
CAWGETGGANEKLFF
TGTGCCTGGGGGGAAACAGGGGGAGCTAATGAAAAACTGTTTTTT
>many|TRBJ1-3|TRBV11-2|TRBD1
CASSPTGGESGYTIYF
TGTGCCAGCAGCCCGACAGGGGGCGAATCGGGATACACCATATATTTT
>many|TRBJ2-3|TRBV7-8|-
CASSLVLAATDTQYF
TGTGCCAGCAGCTTAGTACTAGCTGCCACAGATACGCAGTATTTT
>many|TRBJ1-5|TRBV2|-
CASSETRGNNQPQHF
TGTGCCAGCAGTGAGACAAGGGGCAACAATCAGCCCCAGCATTTT
>few|TRBJ2-7|TRBV28|TRBD1
CASSKIWRQDRAGEQYF
TGTGCCAGCAGTAAAATCTGGCGGCAGGACAGGGCAGGGGAGCAGTACTTC
>many|TRBJ2-7|TRBV7-9|TRBD1
CASSKGTGGGDEQYF
TGTGCCAGCAGCAAGGGGACAGGGGGCGGAGACGAGCAGTACTTC
>few|TRBJ2-1|TRBV19|TRBD2
CASSILAGVGSEQFF
TGTGCCAGTAGTATCTTAGCGGGAGTTGGTAGTGAGCAGTTCTTC
>few|TRBJ2-7|TRBV5-1|-
CASSLEGESYEQYF
TGCGCCAGCAGCTTGGAGGGGGAGAGCTACGAGCAGTACTTC
>few|TRBJ2-2|TRBV30|-
CAWSARTLTGELFF
TGTGCCTGGAGTGCAAGGACTCTCACCGGGGAGCTGTTTTTT
>few|TRBJ2-6|TRBV30|-
CAWTQRVGANVLTF
TGTGCCTGGACCCAACGTGTGGGGGCCAACGTCCTGACTTTC
>-|TRBJ2-1|TRBV30|-
CAWSVSGLYNEQFF
TGTGCCTGGAGTGTATCGGGCCTATACAATGAGCAGTTCTTC
>many|TRBJ2-3|TRBV28|TRBD2
CASSLSLSLLAESTDTQYF
TGTGCCAGCAGTTTGTCTCTAAGCCTTCTAGCGGAGAGCACAGATACGCAGTATTTT
>-|TRBJ2-7|TRBV30|-
CAWGRDSAGTYEQYF
TGTGCCTGGGGACGGGACAGCGCGGGGACCTACGAGCAGTACTTC
>-|TRBJ2-7|TRBV9|-
CASSVRPLPTYEQYF
TGTGCCAGCAGCGTACGCCCTTTACCAACCTACGAGCAGTACTTC
>many|TRBJ2-2|TRBV30|TRBD2
CAWRRGTSHNTGELFF
TGTGCCTGGAGGAGAGGGACTAGCCATAACACCGGGGAGCTGTTTTTT
>-|TRBJ1-4|TRBV12-3/TRBV12-4|-
CASTLVGSEKLFF
TGTGCCAGCACCCTCGTCGGCAGTGAAAAACTGTTTTTT
>-|TRBJ1-4|TRBV25-1|-
CASSRAGPTAGSEKLFF
-
>many|TRBJ2-7|TRBV25-1|TRBD2
CASSARGGSRSYEQYF
TGTGCCAGCAGTGCTAGGGGCGGGAGTAGGTCCTACGAGCAGTACTTC
>many|TRBJ1-2|TRBV28|-
CASSPGWDGYTF
TGTGCCAGCAGTCCTGGCTGGGATGGCTACACCTTC
>few|TRBJ2-1|TRBV28|-
CASSPLGPGNEQFF
TGTGCCAGCAGTCCACTGGGACCAGGGAATGAGCAGTTCTTC
>few|TRBJ2-4|TRBV6-2/TRBV6-3|TRBD1
CASSSPGQLAKNIQYF
TGTGCCAGCAGTTCTCCGGGACAGCTAGCCAAAAACATTCAGTACTTC
>once|TRBJ1-6|TRBV6-2/TRBV6-3|-
CASSSQTVSPLHF
TGTGCCAGCAGTTCCCAGACCGTGTCACCCCTCCACTTT
>-|TRBJ1-6|TRBV6-9|TRBD1
CASSYGDRKYNSPLHF
TGTGCCAGCAGTTACGGGGACAGAAAATATAATTCACCCCTCCACTTT
>-|TRBJ2-3|TRBV13|-
CASSQAGARDTQYF
TGTGCCAGCAGCCAGGCGGGGGCAAGAGATACGCAGTATTTT
>-|TRBJ2-1|TRBV19|-
CASRAESSYNEQFF
TGTGCCAGTCGGGCGGAGAGCTCCTACAATGAGCAGTTCTTC
>many|TRBJ2-2|TRBV2|TRBD2
CASSESGRGTGELFF
TGTGCCAGCAGCGAGAGCGGGAGGGGCACCGGGGAGCTGTTTTTT
>few|TRBJ1-4|TRBV6-5|-
CASSYGEREKLFF
TGTGCCAGCAGTTACGGCGAACGGGAAAAACTGTTTTTT
>many|TRBJ2-2|TRBV15|-
CATSMGLHTGELFF
TGTGCCACCAGCATGGGACTCCACACCGGGGAGCTGTTTTTT
>few|TRBJ1-3|TRBV25-1|-
CASRDTGLSGNTIYF
TGTGCCAGCAGAGATACAGGGCTCTCTGGAAACACCATATATTTT
>many|TRBJ2-1|TRBV7-3|-
CASSLKVDYEQFF
TGTGCCAGCAGCTTAAAAGTTGACTATGAGCAGTTCTTC
>many|TRBJ2-7|TRBV6-5|TRBD1
CASSYVQGPYEQYF
TGTGCCAGCAGTTACGTACAGGGGCCCTACGAGCAGTACTTC
>few|TRBJ1-5|TRBV19|-
CASMEGGLWPQHF
TGTGCCAGTATGGAGGGGGGCCTGTGGCCCCAGCATTTT
>few|TRBJ2-3|TRBV4-1|-
CASSQKGLGWDTQYF
TGCGCCAGCAGCCAAAAAGGATTAGGTTGGGATACGCAGTATTTT
>few|TRBJ2-5|TRBV20-1|TRBD2
CSARDRLAGVGGGTQYF
TGCAGTGCTAGAGATCGACTAGCGGGAGTAGGTGGCGGGACCCAGTACTTC
>-|TRBJ1-5|TRBV24-1|TRBD1
CATSDYGQGGQPQHF
TGTGCCACCAGTGATTACGGACAGGGCGGGCAGCCCCAGCATTTT
>many|TRBJ2-7|TRBV28|-
CASTPTPGVVNEQYF
TGTGCCAGCACCCCCACCCCGGGGGTGGTCAACGAGCAGTACTTC
>many|TRBJ2-1|TRBV7-3|-
CASSLDGTLSYNEQFF
TGTGCCAGCAGCCTGGACGGGACCCTCTCCTACAATGAGCAGTTCTTC
>-|TRBJ2-5|TRBV27|-
CASSFLRTAGGQETQYF
TGTGCCAGCAGTTTTTTGAGGACAGCAGGAGGGCAAGAGACCCAGTACTTC
>-|TRBJ1-1|TRBV12-3/TRBV12-4|-
CAGKGKNTEAFF
TGTGCCGGGAAGGGGAAAAATACTGAAGCTTTCTTT
>-|TRBJ2-1|TRBV25-1|TRBD2
CASRLGGGNNEQFF
TGTGCCAGCAGGCTCGGGGGAGGGAACAATGAGCAGTTCTTC
>few|TRBJ2-7|TRBV5-5|-
CASSLQSRYEQYF
TGTGCCAGCAGCTTACAATCCAGGTACGAGCAGTACTTC
>few|TRBJ2-7|TRBV6-1|TRBD1
CASRGQGKGEQYF
TGTGCCAGCAGGGGACAGGGTAAAGGCGAGCAGTACTTC
>many|TRBJ2-2|TRBV5-1|-
CASSTGQNTGELFF
TGCGCCAGCAGTACTGGCCAGAACACCGGGGAGCTGTTTTTT
>many|TRBJ2-2|TRBV2|TRBD2
CASKAASGLVGELFF
TGTGCCAGCAAAGCGGCTAGCGGGCTTGTCGGGGAGCTGTTTTTT
>-|TRBJ2-7|TRBV11-2|TRBD2
CASSSRLPGGQYF
TGTGCCAGCAGCTCACGACTACCGGGGGGGCAGTACTTC
>-|TRBJ1-5|TRBV7-2|-
CASSLASITQSQPQHF
TGTGCCAGCAGCTTAGCGTCCATCACCCAATCTCAGCCCCAGCATTTT